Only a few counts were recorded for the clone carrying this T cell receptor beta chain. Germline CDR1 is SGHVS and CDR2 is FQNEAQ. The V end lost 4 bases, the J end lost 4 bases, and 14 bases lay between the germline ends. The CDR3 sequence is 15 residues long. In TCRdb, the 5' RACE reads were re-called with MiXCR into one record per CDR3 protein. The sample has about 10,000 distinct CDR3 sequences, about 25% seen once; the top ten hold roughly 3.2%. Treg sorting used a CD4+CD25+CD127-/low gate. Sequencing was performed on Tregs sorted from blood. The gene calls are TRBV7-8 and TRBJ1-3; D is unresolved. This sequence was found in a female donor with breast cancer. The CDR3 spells CASSSLLEGGNTIYF. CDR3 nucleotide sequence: TGTGCCAGCAGCTCCCTGCTAGAAGGAGGAAACACCATATATTTT.